This entry lists 24 T cell receptor beta chains sequenced from one sample in a study of blood T cell repertoires in COVID-19. The repertoire was sequenced with immunoSEQ multiplex PCR; TCRdb's copy has only in-frame clones and lacks some. The table has around 310,000 clones, 85% to 90% seen once. Sequences were obtained from peripheral blood. These TCRs come from a woman aged 45 to 65 with active or convalescent COVID-19.

The chain is built from TRBV25-1 and TRBJ2-7; D is unresolved. V shed 3 bases and J shed 0 bases, with 15 bases lying between them. This CDR3 has 16 amino acids. Germline CDR1 and CDR2: MGHDK and SYGVNS. CDR3 coding DNA: TGTGCCAGCAGTGAGGTAGGAGTAATGAGCTCCTACGAGCAGTACTTC. As protein: CASSEVGVMSSYEQYF.

This clone was picked up one time. The chain is built from TRBV9 and TRBJ2-5; D may be TRBD2 (7 bases). Deletions cut 6 bases from V and 5 bases from J, with 14 bases between. Germline V lookup: CDR1 SGDLS, CDR2 YYNGEE. The CDR3 runs 13 residues. The CDR3 loop reads CASTGGPGETQYF. The CDR3 nucleotides read TGTGCCAGCACCGGGGGGCCCGGGGAGACCCAGTACTTC.

The chain is built from TRBV3-1 (or the pseudogene TRBV3-2) and TRBJ1-6; D is unclear. V lost 1 base and J 0 bases, leaving 7 bases between the germline ends. Germline lookup yields CDR1 LGHDT and CDR2 YNNKEL (reference sequence). The CDR3 contains 16 residues. CDR3 nucleotides: TGTGCCAGCAGCCAAGTGAGTAGCTCCTATAATTCACCCCTCCACTTT. This translates into CASSQVSSSYNSPLHF.

This chain uses TRBV10-3 with TRBJ2-1, with 8 positions matching TRBD2. The CDR3 sequence is 15 residues long. CDR1 and CDR2 from the germline V gene are ENHRY and SYGVKD. The ends lost 7 bases at V and 6 bases at J; junction bases unmatched: 11. CDR3 sequence (DNA): TGTGCCATCAAGGGCGGGGCGGGGGGCCCCAATGAGCAGTTCTTC. This codes for CAIKGGAGGPNEQFF.

The V call is TRBV19, the J call TRBJ2-2; tentatively, D is TRBD1 (5 bases). This CDR3 is built from 15 residues. V gave up 3 bases and J gave up 3 bases, with 11 bases separating them. Germline values: CDR1 LNHDA, CDR2 SQIVND (reference sequence). The CDR3 DNA reads as TGTGCCAGTAGTATCAGGCAGACAGACACCGGGGAGCTGTTTTTT. Translating gives CASSIRQTDTGELFF.

The V gene is TRBV19, the J gene TRBJ2-3; 12 bases line up with TRBD2. The CDR3 runs to 15 residues. Germline V lookup: CDR1 LNHDA, CDR2 SQIVND (reference sequence). Losses at the gene ends were 6 bases for V and 1 base for J; bases not matched to a gene: 2. In DNA form, the CDR3 reads TGTGCCAGTAGAGGACTAGCGGGGCGCACAGATACGCAGTATTTT. Its translation is CASRGLAGRTDTQYF.

This clone came up once. V gene TRBV7-2 combines with J gene TRBJ1-2, with a possible D match to TRBD1 (5 bases). Germline assignment: CDR1 SGHTA and CDR2 FQGNSA. The CDR3 runs to 15 residues. V gave up 1 base and J gave up 2 bases, with 11 bases separating them. CDR3 protein: CASSLDARVNYGYTF. The CDR3 DNA is TGTGCCAGCAGCTTAGACGCCAGGGTGAACTATGGCTACACCTTC. The full variable domain, its missing parts supplied by reference TRBV7-2 and TRBJ1-2, is GAGVSQSPSNKVTEKGKDVELRCDPISGHTALYWYRQSLGQGLEFLIYFQGNSAPDKSGLPSDRFSAERTGGSVSTLTIQRTQQEDSAVYLCASSLDARVNYGYTFGSGTRLTVV.

The chain has TRBV7-8 and TRBJ1-5; 7 positions match TRBD1. This CDR3 region has 18 residues. The germline CDR1 and CDR2 sequences are SGHVS and FQNEAQ. Trimming at V came to 5 bases and at J to 1 base, leaving 14 bases not matched to a gene. For the CDR3, the DNA is TGTGCCAGCAGCGGACGGGACAGAGACCTTGTCAGCAATCAGCCCCAGCATTTT. It is translated as CASSGRDRDLVSNQPQHF.

In this sample, this clone turned up a few times. V usage is TRBV7-8 and J usage is TRBJ2-5, with D possibly TRBD1 on 6 matching bases. The CDR3 extends over 16 amino acids. The germline V and J ends were trimmed by 0 bases and 4 bases, with 15 bases remaining between them. CDR1 and CDR2 from the germline V gene are SGHVS and FQNEAQ. CDR3 residues: CASSLAWQGTRETQYF. CDR3 in DNA: TGTGCCAGCAGCTTAGCGTGGCAGGGGACGCGAGAGACCCAGTACTTC.

This clone was picked up one time. The chain combines TRBV2 with TRBJ2-4, with D possibly being TRBD1 (6 bases). Looked up from germline, CDR1 is SNHLY and CDR2 is FYNNEI. There are 14 residues in the CDR3. V was clipped by 7 bases and J by 0 bases, with 10 bases between them. The CDR3 loop reads CASTRTVAKNIQYF. In DNA form, the CDR3 reads TGTGCCAGCACCCGGACAGTAGCCAAAAACATTCAGTACTTC.

The chain links TRBV27 to TRBJ2-3; TRBD1 matches 8 bases. The CDR3 has 17 residues. V dropped 0 bases and J dropped 1; count of bases not matched to a gene: 6. CDR1 is MNHEY and CDR2 is SMNVEV in the germline V gene (reference sequence). Here the CDR3 DNA reads TGTGCCAGCAGTTTATCTCGGACAGGGTTAGGCACAGATACGCAGTATTTT. Its protein is CASSLSRTGLGTDTQYF.

The chain recombines TRBV27 with TRBJ2-1; 11 bases are shared with TRBD2. CDR1 MNHEY and CDR2 SMNVEV come from the germline V gene (reference sequence). CDR3 size: 17 residues. The V and J ends lost 6 bases and 8 bases, in that order; junction bases with no gene match: 15. CDR3 sequence reads: CASSQIGTSGLGYEQFF. The CDR3 nucleotides are TGTGCCAGCAGCCAAATCGGGACTAGCGGCCTTGGGTATGAGCAGTTCTTC.

The V call is TRBV21-1, the J call TRBJ1-2. TRBV21-1 is given as a pseudogene. This CDR3 has 15 residues. CDR3 protein: CAIIRKRRGYYGYTF. CDR3 sequence (DNA): TGTGCCATCATTCGAAAAAGGAGAGGATACTATGGCTACACCTTC.

The V and J genes are TRBV7-8 and TRBJ1-3; 7 nucleotides line up with TRBD1. The trim removed 5 bases at V and 3 bases at J, leaving 16 bases unmatched. The length of the CDR3 is 18 residues. Germline V CDR1 and CDR2: SGHVS, FQNEAQ. This chain's CDR3 is CASSRDPTGAYGGNTIYF. The DNA of the CDR3 is TGTGCCAGCAGCCGAGACCCTACAGGGGCGTATGGTGGAAACACCATATATTTT.

Notes on this clone: The identical CDR3 is also encoded by other nucleotide sequences in the sample. CDR3 nucleotides: TGTGCCAGCAGCCTAGGGGGGGGCACTGAAGCTTTCTTT. Translation gives CASSLGGGTEAFF. This chain links TRBV12-3 or TRBV12-4 with TRBJ1-1, with a tentative D call TRBD1 (6 bases). V lost 6 bases to trimming and J lost 4 bases, with 12 bases between them. The CDR3 has 13 amino acids.

The rearrangement uses TRBV28 and TRBJ1-2, with D possibly being TRBD1 (6 bases). V lost 5 bases and J 7 bases, leaving 14 bases between the germline ends. Looked up from germline, CDR1 is MDHEN and CDR2 is SYDVKM. This CDR3 has 13 residues. The CDR3 coding sequence is TGTGCCAGCAGTGGACAGTTGAGGACTGGCTACACCTTC. Amino acid sequence: CASSGQLRTGYTF.

This chain connects TRBV6-1 to TRBJ2-2; D is possibly TRBD1 (6 bases). V lost 4 bases and J lost 5, with 17 bases in between. Germline CDR1 and CDR2: MNHNS and SASEGT. This CDR3 is built from 16 residues. The CDR3 bases are TGTGCCAGCAGTGCCGGGACACGGGTCGGGACCGGGGAGCTGTTTTTT. Amino acids: CASSAGTRVGTGELFF.

The chain recombines TRBV30 with TRBJ2-1; no clear D gene. CDR3 length: 12 amino acids. Looked up from germline, CDR1 is GTSNPN and CDR2 is SVGIG (reference sequence). The V and J ends lost 1 base and 7 bases respectively, with 8 bases between them. CDR3: CAWSGDWNEQFF. DNA of the CDR3: TGTGCCTGGAGTGGTGACTGGAATGAGCAGTTCTTC.

The rearrangement joins TRBV3-1 (or the pseudogene TRBV3-2) to TRBJ2-7; 14 positions agree with TRBD2. CDR3 length equals 15 residues. The trim removed 4 bases at V and 6 bases at J, leaving 5 bases unmatched. Germline CDR1 and CDR2: LGHDT and YNNKEL (reference sequence). CDR3 amino acids: CASSRGTSGGSEQYF. The CDR3 DNA reads as TGTGCCAGCAGCCGGGGGACTAGCGGGGGCTCCGAGCAGTACTTC.

J is TRBJ2-1 and V is TRBV30; 9 positions agree with TRBD2. The CDR3 covers 14 residues. V lost 5 bases, J lost 7 bases, and 9 bases stayed unmatched. CDR1 is GTSNPN, CDR2 SVGIG, per germline (reference sequence). The CDR3 is CAWRPAGGLNEQFF. CDR3 bases: TGTGCCTGGCGACCAGCGGGAGGCTTAAATGAGCAGTTCTTC. Complete variable domain (other parts from reference TRBV30 and TRBJ2-1): SQTIHQWPATLVQPVGSPLSLECTVEGTSNPNLYWYRQAAGRGLQLLFYSVGIGQISSEVPQNLSASRPQDRQFILSSKKLLLSDSGFYLCAWRPAGGLNEQFFGPGTRLTVL.

The rearrangement links TRBV4-2 to TRBJ2-3, with D hard to call. V was pared by 3 bases and J by 5 bases, with 6 bases between. The CDR3 runs 12 residues. The germline V gene has CDR1 LGHNA and CDR2 YNFKEQ. The CDR3 loop is CASSHPIDTQYF. Here the CDR3 DNA reads TGTGCCAGCAGCCATCCAATAGATACGCAGTATTTT.

The chain has TRBV7-2 and TRBJ1-2; 10 bases line up with TRBD1. Germline lookup yields CDR1 SGHTA and CDR2 FQGNSA. The CDR3 is 15 amino acids. Trimming cost V 7 bases and J 5 bases; bases outside gene matches: 10. CDR3 sequence (DNA): TGTGCCAGCACCCTTAGTCAGGGACAGGGGTATGGCTACACCTTC. It is translated as CASTLSQGQGYGYTF.

The chain combines TRBV18 with TRBJ1-3; 7 nucleotides line up with TRBD1. Germline V CDR1 and CDR2: KGHSH, LQKENI. V lost 0 bases, J lost 4 bases, and 3 bases stayed unmatched. The CDR3 spans 15 residues. The CDR3 coding sequence is TGTGCCAGCTCACCACCCGACAGGGCCGGAAACACCATATATTTT. This encodes CASSPPDRAGNTIYF.

The rearrangement links TRBV5-1 to TRBJ1-2, with D possibly being TRBD1 (6 bases). The germline CDR1 and CDR2 sequences are SGHRS and YFSETQ. There are 11 residues in the CDR3. V was trimmed by 7 bases and J by 7 bases, leaving 11 bases between them. The CDR3 DNA reads TGCGCCAGCCATACAGGGTCTGGCTACACCTTC. Its translation is CASHTGSGYTF.